The clone carrying this T cell receptor beta chain has a count of ten or more. Its target is not known. The CDR3 has 16 residues. J was trimmed by 6 bases and V by 5 bases; bases with no gene match: 14. In germline, CDR1 is MNHEY, CDR2 SMNVEV (reference sequence). RNA transcripts yielded amplified TCR beta CDR3 regions. First-round RT-PCR with HTBI primers preceded a second-round multiplex PCR. TCRdb reprocessed the multiplex PCR reads via MiXCR and lists one record per CDR3 protein. The sample carries about 620,000 distinct CDR3 sequences, about 20% recorded once. It was from roughly 10 ml of fresh peripheral blood that the PBMCs came. The data are from a study of Graves' ophthalmopathy and Graves' hyperthyroidism. Study-wide results and limits: A model of 13 signatures distinguished ophthalmopathy from stable hyperthyroidism at 87.88% sensitivity and nearly 83% specificity.

This receptor was obtained from a woman aged 18-29 years with stable Graves' hyperthyroidism. Some clones in this sample may be carry-over from other donors' samples. The sequenced material came from peripheral blood. V and J are TRBV27 and TRBJ2-7; 9 nucleotides align to TRBD1. CDR3 sequence reads: CASSPLTGGVSSEQYF. The CDR3, as DNA: TGTGCCAGCAGTCCCCTTACAGGGGGCGTTAGTTCCGAGCAGTACTTC.